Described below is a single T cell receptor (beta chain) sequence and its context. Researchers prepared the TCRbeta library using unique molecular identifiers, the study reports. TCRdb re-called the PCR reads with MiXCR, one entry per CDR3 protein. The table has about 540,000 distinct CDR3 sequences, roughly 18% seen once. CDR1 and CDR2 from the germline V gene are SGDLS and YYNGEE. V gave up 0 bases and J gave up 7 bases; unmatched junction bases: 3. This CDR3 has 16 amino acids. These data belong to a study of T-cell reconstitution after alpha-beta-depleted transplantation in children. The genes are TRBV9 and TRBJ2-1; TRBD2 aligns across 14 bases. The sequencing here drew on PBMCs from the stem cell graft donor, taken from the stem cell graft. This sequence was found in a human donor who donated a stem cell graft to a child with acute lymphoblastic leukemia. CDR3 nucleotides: TGTGCCAGCAGCGTAGTAGGGACTAGCGGGAGAAATGAGCAGTTCTTC. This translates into CASSVVGTSGRNEQFF.